The TCR beta chain under discussion was sequenced for a study of blood T cell repertoires in COVID-19. Clones were read by immunoSEQ multiplex PCR, and TCRdb kept only the in-frame ones, dropping some. This sample has 150,000 to 200,000 clones, with about 80% found just once. The sequencing input was peripheral blood. The sequence was obtained from a man aged 30-40 years with active or convalescent COVID-19.

The DNA for the CDR3 is TGTGCCAGCAGTTACTTAGACAGGGTCAGCGGCTACACCTTC. Protein product: CASSYLDRVSGYTF. The rearrangement uses TRBV6-5 and TRBJ1-2; 7 bases line up with TRBD1. CDR3 length: 14 amino acids. V lost 1 base to trimming and J lost 8 bases; unmatched junction nucleotides: 7. CDR1 is MNHEY and CDR2 is SVGAGI in the germline V gene.